The 11 T cell receptor beta chains presented below share a single source sample, sequenced in a study of OX40 agonist ivuxolimab in advanced cancers. Generated by immunoSEQ multiplex PCR, the TCRdb table keeps only in-frame clones and is missing some. The data contain about 11,000 clones, around 74% of them singletons. Sequences were derived from CD4+ or CD8+ T cells sorted from blood, sampled in a trial of the OX40 agonist ivuxolimab. Every receptor here comes from an adult with an advanced solid tumor such as melanoma, head and neck, liver or kidney cancer.

The chain has TRBV7-2 and TRBJ2-4; D may be TRBD1 (6 bases). The CDR3 is made up of 16 amino acids. The germline CDR1 and CDR2 sequences are SGHTA and FQGNSA. Trimming left V 5 bases short and J 2 bases short, with 16 bases between. Here the CDR3 reads CASSNNQDRTKNIQYF. CDR3 nucleotide sequence: TGTGCCAGCAGCAATAACCAGGACAGAACCAAAAACATTCAGTACTTC.

The chain recombines TRBV29-1 with TRBJ2-2; 7 bases match TRBD1. V shed 3 bases, J shed 1 base, and the junction held 5 bases outside the gene matches. Germline CDR1 is SQVTM and CDR2 is ANQGSEA. CDR3 length: 15 amino acids. CDR3 in DNA: TGCAGCGTTGAGACGGGACAGATGAACACCGGGGAGCTGTTTTTT. This encodes CSVETGQMNTGELFF.

The chain has TRBV6-4 and TRBJ1-5; D call uncertain. CDR1 is MRHNA, CDR2 SNTAGT, per germline. V was clipped by 5 bases and J by 11 bases, with 10 bases between them. The CDR3 sequence is 11 residues long. The CDR3: CASSFRRAQHF. The CDR3 DNA follows: TGTGCCAGCAGTTTCCGCCGTGCCCAGCATTTT.

This chain uses TRBV5-8 with TRBJ2-1, with D perhaps matching TRBD2 (5 bases). The CDR3 length is 13 residues. Germline V CDR1 and CDR2: SGHTS, YDEGEE. V was cut by 1 base and J by 6 bases, with 8 bases left in between. The CDR3 reads CASSLTSRNEQFF. Here the CDR3 DNA reads TGTGCCAGCAGCTTGACTAGTCGCAATGAGCAGTTCTTC. The full variable domain, with the rest looked up from reference TRBV5-8 and TRBJ2-1, is EAGVTQSPTHLIKTRGQQATLRCSPISGHTSVYWYQQALGLGLQFLLWYDEGEERNRGNFPPRFSGRQFPNYSSELNVNALELEDSALYLCASSLTSRNEQFFGPGTRLTVL.

The rearrangement links TRBV7-6 to TRBJ2-7; D is possibly TRBD1 (8 bases). Per the germline V gene, CDR1 is SGHVS and CDR2 is FNYEAQ. This CDR3 region has 15 residues. V was cut by 1 base and J by 4 bases, with 14 bases left in between. The CDR3 coding sequence is TGTGCCAGCAGCTTAGGGACAGGGAGGGGTTACGAGCAGTACTTC. This sequence encodes CASSLGTGRGYEQYF.

This chain links TRBV7-9 with TRBJ2-2, with TRBD1 identical over 7 bases. This CDR3 comprises 16 residues. Germline CDR1 and CDR2: SEHNR and FQNEAQ (reference sequence). Losses at the gene ends were 5 bases for V and 2 bases for J; bases not matched to a gene: 8. CDR3 region: CASSPPTGANTGELFF. The CDR3 bases are TGTGCCAGCAGCCCTCCCACAGGGGCCAACACCGGGGAGCTGTTTTTT.

This chain connects TRBV5-1 to TRBJ1-6, with 7 bases matching TRBD1. Trimming cost V 4 bases and J 7 bases; bases outside gene matches: 5. CDR3 length: 14 residues. The germline V gene encodes CDR1 SGHRS and CDR2 YFSETQ. Here the CDR3 reads CASSPGQNNSPLHF. The CDR3 DNA reads as TGCGCCAGCAGCCCGGGACAGAACAATTCACCCCTCCACTTT.

Written as DNA, the CDR3 is TGCAGTGCTTCGACACGCGGCTACACCTTC. Residues: CSASTRGYTF. This chain joins TRBV20-1 and TRBJ1-2, with D hard to call. Germline V lookup: CDR1 DFQATT, CDR2 SNEGSKA (reference sequence). The CDR3 is made up of 10 amino acids. With 5 bases removed from V and 8 bases from J, the gap between germline ends came to 9 bases.

The V gene is TRBV5-6, the J gene TRBJ2-2; D is possibly TRBD1 (5 bases). The germline V gene has CDR1 SGHDT and CDR2 YYEEEE. V lost 4 bases to trimming and J lost 3 bases, with 19 bases between them. The CDR3 loop spans 17 amino acids. The CDR3 DNA reads TGTGCCAGCAGCCTCATTAAAGGGGCAGGGTACACCGGGGAGCTGTTTTTT. Protein product: CASSLIKGAGYTGELFF.

This chain uses TRBV19 with TRBJ2-7; D is ambiguous. The CDR3 length is 14 residues. V was trimmed by 5 bases and J by 3 bases, leaving 14 bases between them. CDR1 is LNHDA and CDR2 is SQIVND in the germline V gene (reference sequence). The CDR3 DNA follows: TGTGCCAGTAGTGCAGGTTTAGTGGGCTACGAGCAGTACTTC. Its protein product is CASSAGLVGYEQYF.

Within the sample, this clone is medium-sized. The rearrangement uses TRBV13 and TRBJ2-2, with 14 bases identical to TRBD2. The V and J ends lost 4 bases and 4 bases, in that order; junction bases with no gene match: 5. The CDR3 covers 17 residues. Germline CDR1 and CDR2: PRHDT and FYEKMQ (reference sequence). CDR3 in DNA: TGTGCCAGCAGCTCGGGACTAGCGGGAGTTCGCACCGGGGAGCTGTTTTTT. Its translation is CASSSGLAGVRTGELFF. Looking up the rest from reference TRBV13 and TRBJ2-2 gives the full variable domain: AAGVIQSPRHLIKEKRETATLKCYPIPRHDTVYWYQQGPGQDPQFLISFYEKMQSDKGSIPDRFSAQQFSDYHSELNMSSLELGDSALYFCASSSGLAGVRTGELFFGEGSRLTVL.